A single sample gave rise to the 18 T cell receptor beta chains below, sequenced in a study of Graves' ophthalmopathy and Graves' hyperthyroidism. RNA transcripts served as template for amplifying TCR beta CDR3 sequences. HTBI-primed RT-PCR formed the first round, and a multiplex PCR formed the second. TCRdb re-called the multiplex PCR reads with MiXCR, one entry per CDR3 protein. Counted here are around 670,000 distinct CDR3 sequences, approximately 40% occurring once; the ten biggest clones make up about 40%. The specimen sequenced was peripheral blood. These TCRs come from an adult man with Graves' ophthalmopathy.

This clonotype was counted a few times. The chain employs TRBV7-9 and TRBJ1-2; 7 bases match TRBD1. Trimming removed 5 bases from V and 4 bases from J; junction bases left unmatched: 7. The germline CDR1 and CDR2 sequences are SEHNR and FQNEAQ (reference sequence). The CDR3 is 14 amino acids. The CDR3 loop reads CASSDPGQTYGYTF. The CDR3 DNA reads as TGTGCCAGCAGCGATCCGGGACAGACCTATGGCTACACCTTC.

This rearrangement joins TRBV2 to TRBJ2-7; D ambiguous. Per germline, CDR1 SNHLY and CDR2 FYNNEI. The V gene lost 8 bases and the J gene lost 0 bases, with 11 bases spanning the gap. The CDR3 consists of 13 residues. The CDR3: CASSRVSSYEQYF. CDR3 nucleotide sequence: TGTGCCAGCTCACGCGTCTCCTCCTACGAGCAGTACTTC. Looking up the rest from reference TRBV2 and TRBJ2-7 gives the full variable domain: EPEVTQTPSHQVTQMGQEVILRCVPISNHLYFYWYRQILGQKVEFLVSFYNNEISEKSEIFDDQFSVERPDGSNFTLKIRSTKLEDSAMYFCASSRVSSYEQYFGPGTRLTVT.

This clonotype has at least ten counts. The V and J genes are TRBV9 and TRBJ2-6; D is uncertain. Germline CDR1 SGDLS, CDR2 YYNGEE. The V gene lost 2 bases and the J gene lost 0 bases, with 9 bases spanning the gap. The CDR3 sequence is 16 residues long. CDR3 sequence: CASSVGHRSGANVLTF. The CDR3 DNA is TGTGCCAGCAGCGTTGGGCATCGCTCTGGGGCCAACGTCCTGACTTTC.

The chain carries TRBV4-1 and TRBJ2-7, with 11 bases lining up with TRBD1. The junction had 8 bases not matched to a gene; V was cut back by 2 bases and J by 5 bases. The germline gives CDR1 MGHRA, CDR2 YSYEKL. This CDR3 spans 16 amino acids. The CDR3 sequence: CASSQRTGGILDEQYF. The CDR3 DNA sequence: TGCGCCAGCAGCCAACGGACAGGGGGCATCTTGGACGAGCAGTACTTC.

This clonotype was counted a few times. The V call is TRBV5-4, the J call TRBJ1-1; D may be TRBD1 (6 bases). The CDR3 extends over 15 amino acids. Germline assignment: CDR1 SGHNT and CDR2 YYREEE (reference sequence). V gave up 4 bases and J gave up 1 base, with 14 bases separating them. The DNA of the CDR3 is TGTGCCAGCAGCCTCGTTTGGACAGAGAACACTGAAGCTTTCTTT. Protein: CASSLVWTENTEAFF.

Concerning this clonotype: The junction and the germline gene differ at one end; a read error may be behind it. CDR3 DNA: TGTGCCAGCAGTGAAGTAATAGGGTTCACTGAAGCTTTCTTT. Its translation is CASSEVIGFTEAFF. This chain uses TRBV10-3 with TRBJ1-1; D ambiguous. The germline CDR1 and CDR2 sequences are ENHRY and SYGVKD. The CDR3 spans 14 residues.

This clonotype showed up many times. V gene TRBV2 combines with J gene TRBJ1-4; D is unresolved. V dropped 6 bases and J dropped 8 bases, with 19 bases sitting between them. The CDR3 runs 15 residues. Looked up from germline, CDR1 is SNHLY and CDR2 is FYNNEI. CDR3 sequence (DNA): TGTGCCAGCAGCCCCACCGGTGGGATTTGGGAAAAACTGTTTTTT. This gives the protein CASSPTGGIWEKLFF.

This clonotype has just a few counts. This rearrangement joins TRBV9 to TRBJ1-4, with 7 bases lining up with TRBD1. This CDR3 has 16 residues. Per germline, CDR1 SGDLS and CDR2 YYNGEE. The ends lost 4 bases at V and 0 bases at J; junction bases unmatched: 6. For the CDR3, the DNA is TGTGCCAGCAGCATGACAGGGATTGCAACTAATGAAAAACTGTTTTTT. Protein product: CASSMTGIATNEKLFF.

The chain recombines TRBV25-1 with TRBJ2-2; 9 positions agree with TRBD1. CDR3 length: 17 amino acids. After removal of 5 bases from V and 6 bases from J, the junction contained 13 bases not matched to a gene. Germline V gives CDR1 MGHDK, CDR2 SYGVNS. The CDR3 nucleotides read TGTGCCAGCAGTTACTTGGCCGGGACAGGGAGGCCCGGGGAGCTGTTTTTT. Protein: CASSYLAGTGRPGELFF.

The table lists this clonotype with many counts. The gene calls are TRBV10-3 and TRBJ1-6, with D hard to call. The germline V and J ends were trimmed by 2 bases and 11 bases, with 7 bases remaining between them. In germline, CDR1 is ENHRY, CDR2 SYGVKD. This CDR3 is 12 amino acids long. As DNA, the CDR3 is TGTGCCATCAGTGAGGGTACGCCACCCCTCCACTTT. Its protein is CAISEGTPPLHF.

V gene TRBV20-1 combines with J gene TRBJ2-5; 11 bases are shared with TRBD2. After removal of 6 bases from V and 4 bases from J, the junction contained 7 bases not matched to a gene. Germline V lookup: CDR1 DFQATT, CDR2 SNEGSKA (reference sequence). The CDR3 consists of 14 residues. The CDR3 nucleotides read TGCAGTGCCCTTGAGACTAGCGGGATAGAGACCCAGTACTTC. Translating gives CSALETSGIETQYF.

V gene TRBV2 combines with J gene TRBJ1-2; no clear D gene. This CDR3 region has 17 residues. Germline V gene lookup returns CDR1 SNHLY and CDR2 FYNNEI. V lost 6 bases to trimming and J lost 1 base, with 21 bases between them. The CDR3 DNA sequence: TGTGCCAGCAGCCAAGAATTCGGACGCGAGAATAACTATGGCTACACCTTC. It translates to CASSQEFGRENNYGYTF.

The V and J genes are TRBV2 and TRBJ1-1, with D perhaps TRBD1 (5 bases). Trimming pared 6 bases from V and 1 base from J, leaving 12 bases between. Germline lookup yields CDR1 SNHLY and CDR2 FYNNEI. The CDR3 contains 14 residues. Here the CDR3 DNA reads TGTGCCAGCAGAGCTGACACAGGGAACACTGAAGCTTTCTTT. Its translation is CASRADTGNTEAFF.

This clonotype came up a few times. V usage is TRBV7-8 and J usage is TRBJ2-2; weak D call: TRBD2 (7 bases). The CDR3 contains 16 residues. Trimming pared 3 bases from V and 2 bases from J, leaving 13 bases between. From germline, CDR1 is SGHVS and CDR2 FQNEAQ. The CDR3 spells CASSFLGGANTGELFF. In DNA, the CDR3 is TGTGCCAGCAGCTTTTTGGGGGGGGCTAACACCGGGGAGCTGTTTTTT.

V is TRBV7-9 and J is TRBJ2-5, with 11 nucleotides matching TRBD1. The CDR3 extends over 16 amino acids. Germline CDR1 reads SEHNR; CDR2 reads FQNEAQ (reference sequence). V lost 3 bases to trimming and J lost 3 bases; unmatched junction nucleotides: 6. Here the CDR3 reads CASSFGGTGGKETQYF. DNA for the CDR3: TGTGCCAGCAGCTTCGGCGGGACAGGGGGAAAAGAGACCCAGTACTTC.

The chain uses TRBV4-1 and TRBJ2-5; TRBD2 matches at 7 bases. Trimming at V came to 8 bases and at J to 2 bases, leaving 8 bases not matched to a gene. Looked up from germline, CDR1 is MGHRA and CDR2 is YSYEKL. This CDR3 region has 14 residues. CDR3 loop: CASGWGGGQETQYF. CDR3 in DNA: TGCGCCAGCGGGTGGGGCGGGGGTCAAGAGACCCAGTACTTC.

This clonotype was detected only a few times. The rearrangement uses TRBV11-2 and TRBJ2-2; 11 positions match TRBD2. The CDR3 sequence is 15 residues long. The germline V gene has CDR1 SGHAT and CDR2 FQNNGV. The J segment lost 5 bases and the V segment lost 5 bases, leaving 4 bases of the junction unmatched. The CDR3 DNA is TGTGCCAGCAGCACTAGCGGGAGAAAGACCGGGGAGCTGTTTTTT. Its protein product is CASSTSGRKTGELFF.

Regarding this clonotype: Compared with germline, one end of the junction differs, possibly owing to a read error. CDR3 sequence reads: CASSLIQKTLGNQPQHF. DNA of the CDR3: TGTGCTAGCAGCTTGATTCAGAAGACATTGGGGAATCAGCCCCAGCATTTT. The chain joins TRBV7-9 to TRBJ1-5; D unclear. Per the germline V gene, CDR1 is SEHNR and CDR2 is FQNEAQ (reference sequence). The CDR3 covers 17 residues.